This T cell receptor beta chain was documented in a study of cytomegalovirus exposure and HLA in healthy donors. Study-wide results and limits: Cytomegalovirus status was reportedly diagnosed by the classifier with high specificity and sensitivity. Only CMV serostatus was available as immune exposure information.

On this clone itself: Its antigen is not identified.

60 Vbeta and 13 Jbeta primers were used in PCR. Only in-frame clones appear in the TCRdb table, and some are missing; sequencing was by immunoSEQ multiplex PCR. Of about 130,000 clones in the sample, about 80% were seen once. J was trimmed by 2 bases and V by 7 bases; bases with no gene match: 9. Looked up from germline, CDR1 is SQVTM and CDR2 is ANQGSEA. This CDR3 has 16 amino acids. The sample comprised PBMCs. The chain combines TRBV29-1 with TRBJ2-1, with 12 bases lining up with TRBD2. This clonotype originated in a boy aged 2 to 10 in good health and CMV-seronegative. The CDR3 here is CSAALRLAGAYNEQFF. Here the CDR3 DNA reads TGCAGCGCTGCCCTTAGACTAGCGGGGGCCTACAATGAGCAGTTCTTC.